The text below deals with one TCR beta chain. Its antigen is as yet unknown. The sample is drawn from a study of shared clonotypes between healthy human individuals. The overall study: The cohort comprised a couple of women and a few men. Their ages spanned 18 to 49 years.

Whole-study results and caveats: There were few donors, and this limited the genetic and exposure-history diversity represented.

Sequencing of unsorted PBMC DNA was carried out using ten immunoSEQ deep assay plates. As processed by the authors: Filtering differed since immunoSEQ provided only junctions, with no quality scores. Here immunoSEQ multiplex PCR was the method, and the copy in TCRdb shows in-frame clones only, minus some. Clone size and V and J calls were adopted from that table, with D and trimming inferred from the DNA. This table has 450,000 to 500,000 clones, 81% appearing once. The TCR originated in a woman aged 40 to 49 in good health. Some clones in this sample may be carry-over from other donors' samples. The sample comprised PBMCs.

CDR3 residues: CSVDTSGSNRQFF. DNA of the CDR3: TGCAGCGTTGATACTAGCGGGAGCAACCGGCAGTTCTTC. This rearrangement joins TRBV29-1 to TRBJ2-1; TRBD2 aligns across 11 bases. The ends lost 3 bases at V and 12 bases at J; junction bases unmatched: 7. CDR1 and CDR2 from the germline V gene are SQVTM and ANQGSEA. This CDR3 spans 13 amino acids.